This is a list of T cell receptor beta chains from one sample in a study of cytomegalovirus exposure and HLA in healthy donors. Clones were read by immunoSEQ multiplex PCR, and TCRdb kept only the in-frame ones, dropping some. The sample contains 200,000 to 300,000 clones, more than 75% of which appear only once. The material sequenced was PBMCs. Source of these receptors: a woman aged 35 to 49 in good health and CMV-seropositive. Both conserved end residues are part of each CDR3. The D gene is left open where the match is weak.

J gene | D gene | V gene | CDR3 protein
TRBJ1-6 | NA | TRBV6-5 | CASSNRDSPLHF
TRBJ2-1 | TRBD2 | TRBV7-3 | CASSLGFSGINEQFF
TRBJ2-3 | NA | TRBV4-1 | CASSQDRVRVSTDTQYF
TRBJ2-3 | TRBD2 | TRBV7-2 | CASSPRLAGGTDTQYF
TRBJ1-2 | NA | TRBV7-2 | CASSLLQFREGTF
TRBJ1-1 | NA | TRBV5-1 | CASSLGGGAEAFF
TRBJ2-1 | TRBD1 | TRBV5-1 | CASSLGATGDSDEQFF
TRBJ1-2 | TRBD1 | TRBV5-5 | CASSPGQGEGGYTF
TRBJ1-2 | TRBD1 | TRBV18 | CASSQDRGPPGYGYTF
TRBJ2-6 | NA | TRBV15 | CATSGGGGPSGANVLTF
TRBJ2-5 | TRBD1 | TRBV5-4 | CASSSKTGQETQYF
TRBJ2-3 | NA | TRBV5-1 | CASSLLHREKVDTQYF
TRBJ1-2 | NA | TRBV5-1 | CASSLGQPNYGYTF
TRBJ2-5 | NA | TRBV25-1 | CASRRQPQETQYF
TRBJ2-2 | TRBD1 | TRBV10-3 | CAISWDRPTGELFF
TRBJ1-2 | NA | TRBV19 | CASTPGSGAAGDYGYTF
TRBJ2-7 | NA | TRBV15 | CATRLDRAQDEQYF
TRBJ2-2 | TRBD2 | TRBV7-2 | CASITSGRSGELFF
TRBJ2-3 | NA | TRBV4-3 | CASSQVGAEGGTDTQYF
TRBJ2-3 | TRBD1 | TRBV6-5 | CASKLQGGDTQYF
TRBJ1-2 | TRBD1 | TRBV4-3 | CASSQDYDTGTGFNYGYTF
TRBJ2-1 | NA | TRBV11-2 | CASGQGRFDEQFF
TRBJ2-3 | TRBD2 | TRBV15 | CATSRERVAGDTQYF
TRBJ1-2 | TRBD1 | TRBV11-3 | CASSLTGTGGRGYTF
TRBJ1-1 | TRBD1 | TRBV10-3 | CAIRPGQGLDTEAFF
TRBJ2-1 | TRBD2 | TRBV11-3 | CASSAASGGINEQFF
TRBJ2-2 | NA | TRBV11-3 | CASSLRHSGFSNTGELFF
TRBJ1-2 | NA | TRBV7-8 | CASSLSLREGYGYTF
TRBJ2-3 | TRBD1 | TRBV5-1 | CASSSSTGSGTDTQYF
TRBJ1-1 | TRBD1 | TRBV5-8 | CASSPLGQINTEAFF
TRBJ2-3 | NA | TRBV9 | CASSEENTDTQYF
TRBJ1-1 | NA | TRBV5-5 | CASSPLRNTEAFF
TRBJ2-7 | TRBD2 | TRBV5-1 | CASSARASSGSIYEQYF
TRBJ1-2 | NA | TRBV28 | CASSSLADYGYTF
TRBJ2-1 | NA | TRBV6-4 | CASAYTSHNEQFF
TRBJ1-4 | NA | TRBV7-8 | CASSLSPGSNEKLFF
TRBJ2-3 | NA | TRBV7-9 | CASSLGGAQDTQYF
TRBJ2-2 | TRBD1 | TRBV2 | CASRSGTGGTGELFF
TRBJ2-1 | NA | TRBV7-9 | CASSPSNEQFF
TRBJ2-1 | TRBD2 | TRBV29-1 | CSGTGLLAGGPSYNEQFF
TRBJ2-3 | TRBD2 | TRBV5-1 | CASSYSGTTDTQYF
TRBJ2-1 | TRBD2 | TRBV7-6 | CASSLGSAGGPRQFF
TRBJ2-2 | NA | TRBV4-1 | CASSRSSGGSNTGELFF
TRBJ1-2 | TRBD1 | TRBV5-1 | CASKSGTGGYGYTF
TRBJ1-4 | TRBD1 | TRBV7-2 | CASSRQGREKLFF
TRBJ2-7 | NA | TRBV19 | CASKRTDSNPEQYF
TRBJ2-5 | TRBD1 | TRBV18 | CASSPIRGQVEETQYF
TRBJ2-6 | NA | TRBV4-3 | CASSHPQGAYSGANVLTF
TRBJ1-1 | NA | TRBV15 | CATSRVQVGTEAFF
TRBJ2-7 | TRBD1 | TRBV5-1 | CASSLAGQGPYEQYF
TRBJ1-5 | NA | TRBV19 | CASSMEGNQPQHF
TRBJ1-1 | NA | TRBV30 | CAWSAGGNTEAFF
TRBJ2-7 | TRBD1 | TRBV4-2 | CASSQGDSYEQYF
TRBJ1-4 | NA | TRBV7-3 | CASSLGRGEKLFF
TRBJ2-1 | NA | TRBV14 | CASRTGDSPLASYNEQFF
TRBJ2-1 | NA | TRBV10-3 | CAISDLRHEQFF
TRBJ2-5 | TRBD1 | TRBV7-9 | CSSRAGTGGQTQYF
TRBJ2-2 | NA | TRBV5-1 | CASSSGILNTGELFF
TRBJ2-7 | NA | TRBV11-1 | CASRRDSQSSYEQYF